The T cell receptor beta chain described here comes from a study of graft-versus-host responses after intestinal transplantation. Overall study: Each transplant was multivisceral, liver-intestinal, or isolated intestinal. Induction with anti-thymocyte globulin, then tacrolimus and steroids for around three years, was given to all recipients.

Study-wide findings and caveats: GvH clonotypes were identified within recipient marrow, with a subset emerging first in ileum or blood. Allografts carried high graft-versus-host to host-versus-graft clonal ratios in patients having graft-donor T cell macrochimerism.

Method: immunoSEQ multiplex PCR; TCRdb's copy keeps in-frame clones and lacks some. The table records 85,000 to 130,000 clones, about 90% of them present only once. This clone was seen just once. The antigen remains unidentified. With V trimmed by 1 base and J by 0 bases, 6 bases remained unmatched. The CDR3 extends over 18 amino acids. Germline loops: CDR1 MGHDK, CDR2 SYGVNS. Here the sequenced sample was unstimulated CD4+ T cells sorted from spleen or lymph node cells, taken before intestinal transplant. The V gene is TRBV25-1, the J gene TRBJ2-6, with 7 bases identical to TRBD1. The TCR was taken from a human donor who received an intestinal transplant. CDR3 DNA sequence: TGTGCCAGCAGTGAATGGACAGGAAATCCCTCTGGGGCCAACGTCCTGACTTTC. It is translated as CASSEWTGNPSGANVLTF.